The next 22 T cell receptor beta chains were all read from a single sample in a study of T cells after somatic rescue of genetic block. Generated by immunoSEQ multiplex PCR, the TCRdb table keeps only in-frame clones and is missing some. The table includes roughly 58,000 clones, approximately 96% detected once. The sequenced sample was peripheral blood mononuclear cells (PBMCs). These receptors originate from a child in the first two years of life.

This chain connects TRBV28 to TRBJ2-2, with 7 bases aligning to TRBD2. V lost 7 bases, J lost 4 bases, and 12 bases stayed unmatched. Germline loops: CDR1 MDHEN, CDR2 SYDVKM. The CDR3 is 16 amino acids. In nucleotides, the CDR3 is TGTGCCAGCATAGCGGGCGGGGGAGGGAGCACCGGGGAGCTGTTTTTT. Translated: CASIAGGGGSTGELFF. Based on the CDR3 plus reference TRBV28 and TRBJ2-2, the full variable domain is DVKVTQSSRYLVKRTGEKVFLECVQDMDHENMFWYRQDPGLGLRLIYFSYDVKMKEKGDIPEGYSVSREKKERFSLILESASTNQTSMYLCASIAGGGGSTGELFFGEGSRLTVL.

This chain connects TRBV10-3 to TRBJ2-2, with TRBD1 matching 8 bases. V lost 5 bases and J lost 5; bases outside the gene matches: 7. From germline, CDR1 is ENHRY and CDR2 SYGVKD. The CDR3 consists of 15 residues. For the CDR3, the DNA is TGTGCCATCAGTACAGGGGGAGTTGGGACCGGGGAGCTGTTTTTT. This encodes CAISTGGVGTGELFF.

A word on this clone: Other DNA sequences in the same sample also yield this CDR3. The V call is TRBV5-6, the J call TRBJ2-1; 11 bases map to TRBD2. From germline, CDR1 is SGHDT and CDR2 YYEEEE. After removal of 1 base from V and 6 bases from J, the junction contained 0 bases not matched to a gene. This CDR3 is built from 14 residues. In DNA, the CDR3 is TGTGCCAGCAGCTTGACTAGCGGGAGCAATGAGCAGTTCTTC. Its translation is CASSLTSGSNEQFF. Supplemented by reference TRBV5-6 and TRBJ2-1, the full variable domain reads DAGVTQSPTHLIKTRGQQVTLRCSPKSGHDTVSWYQQALGQGPQFIFQYYEEEERQRGNFPDRFSGHQFPNYSSELNVNALLLGDSALYLCASSLTSGSNEQFFGPGTRLTVL.

The chain uses TRBV19 and TRBJ2-3; D is unclear. CDR1 LNHDA and CDR2 SQIVND come from the germline V gene (reference sequence). V shed 3 bases and J shed 0 bases, with 1 base lying between them. The CDR3 is 12 residues long. CDR3 region: CASSISTDTQYF. In DNA, the CDR3 is TGTGCCAGTAGTATCAGCACAGATACGCAGTATTTT.

This clone is a singleton in its sample. The chain links TRBV5-6 to TRBJ1-1; D gene unclear. CDR1 is SGHDT and CDR2 is YYEEEE in the germline V gene. Trimming cost V 1 base and J 1 base, with 8 bases left between them. The length of the CDR3 is 14 residues. The chain's CDR3 is CASSLSGRNTEAFF. Here the CDR3 DNA reads TGTGCCAGCAGCTTGTCGGGGAGGAACACTGAAGCTTTCTTT.

This chain connects TRBV29-1 to TRBJ1-2; a weak D match, TRBD1 (6 bases). Germline V gene lookup returns CDR1 SQVTM and CDR2 ANQGSEA. The germline V and J ends were trimmed by 6 bases and 5 bases, with 13 bases remaining between them. The CDR3 sequence is 12 residues long. DNA for the CDR3: TGCAGCGTCGATGACAGGCGGTATGGCTACACCTTC. This codes for CSVDDRRYGYTF.

V is TRBV13 and J is TRBJ1-1; the D gene is possibly TRBD1 (6 bases). Trimming removed 4 bases at V and 2 bases at J, with 11 bases between. CDR1 is PRHDT and CDR2 is FYEKMQ in the germline V gene (reference sequence). CDR3 size: 14 residues. The CDR3 region has the DNA TGTGCCAGCAGCTACAGGGTTGTAAACACTGAAGCTTTCTTT. Translated: CASSYRVVNTEAFF.

The table lists this clone with a count of one. The CDR3 bases are TGTGCCAGCAGCAATCCGGGAGTTCCTCGGAATGAGCAGTTCTTC. Its protein is CASSNPGVPRNEQFF. The chain has TRBV7-2 and TRBJ2-1, with TRBD2 as a possible D gene (6 bases). CDR1 is SGHTA and CDR2 is FQGNSA in the germline V gene. The V end was cut by 5 bases, the J end by 7 bases, with 18 bases between. CDR3 size: 15 residues.

The CDR3 spells CASSLVPRGTDTQYF. The CDR3 DNA follows: TGCGCCAGCAGCTTGGTACCCAGGGGAACAGATACGCAGTATTTT. This chain joins TRBV5-1 and TRBJ2-3; D is possibly TRBD1 (6 bases). Trimming shortened V by 0 bases and J by 3 bases, and 11 bases separated the two germline ends. The CDR3 has 15 amino acids. CDR1 is SGHRS and CDR2 is YFSETQ in the germline V gene.

This clone was counted once. The chain recombines TRBV27 with TRBJ2-3; 7 bases agree with TRBD2. V lost 10 bases, J lost 6 bases, and 13 bases stayed unmatched. The CDR3 contains 14 residues. Germline V gene sequence: CDR1 MNHEY, CDR2 SMNVEV (reference sequence). This CDR3 reads CATISAGNIDTQYF. The CDR3 coding sequence is TGTGCCACCATATCAGCGGGGAACATCGATACGCAGTATTTT.

The chain uses TRBV6-5 and TRBJ1-2, with a tentative D call TRBD1 (6 bases). Trimming pared 7 bases from V and 8 bases from J, leaving 17 bases between. CDR3 length: 13 amino acids. Germline loops: CDR1 MNHEY, CDR2 SVGAGI. The CDR3 coding sequence is TGTGCCAGCACCCCACAGGGTACAAGCGGCTACACCTTC. It encodes CASTPQGTSGYTF.

V gene TRBV2 combines with J gene TRBJ2-7; no reliable D call. The CDR3 contains 11 residues. Germline values: CDR1 SNHLY, CDR2 FYNNEI. V shed 5 bases and J shed 5 bases, with 7 bases lying between them. The CDR3 spells CASSLGNEQYF. The CDR3 nucleotides read TGTGCCAGCAGTTTGGGGAACGAGCAGTACTTC.

This chain links TRBV5-4 with TRBJ2-2, with 10 bases aligning to TRBD2. The germline gives CDR1 SGHNT, CDR2 YYREEE (reference sequence). The V gene end was trimmed by 0 bases and the J gene end by 2 bases; junction bases not matched to a gene: 1. The CDR3 covers 16 residues. The CDR3 protein is CASSLELAGNTGELFF. The CDR3 DNA follows: TGTGCCAGCAGCTTGGAACTAGCGGGAAACACCGGGGAGCTGTTTTTT.

The CDR3 DNA follows: TGTGCCAGCAGTTTGGACAGGCGTTACGAGCAGTACTTC. Translating gives CASSLDRRYEQYF. The J gene is TRBJ2-7, the V gene TRBV28; 7 nucleotides match TRBD1. Germline V gene lookup returns CDR1 MDHEN and CDR2 SYDVKM. CDR3 length: 13 amino acids. V was pared by 3 bases and J by 4 bases, with 3 bases of the junction left unmatched.

Details on this clone: The junction departs from germline at one end; a sequencing error may be responsible. This sequence joins TRBV7-7 and TRBJ2-5; 11 bases map to TRBD1. The CDR3 is made up of 15 amino acids. Germline assignment: CDR1 SSHAT and CDR2 FNYEAQ (reference sequence). CDR3 nucleotides: TGTGCTAGCAGCTTAGGGACAGGGGGCCAAGAGACCCAGTACTTC. Protein product: CASSLGTGGQETQYF.

This rearrangement joins TRBV13 to TRBJ2-1; D might be TRBD2 (6 bases). V was pared by 3 bases and J by 5 bases, with 11 bases between. The germline gives CDR1 PRHDT, CDR2 FYEKMQ (reference sequence). CDR3 length: 14 residues. Here the CDR3 reads CASSLLGEDNEQFF. In nucleotides, the CDR3 is TGTGCCAGCAGCTTGCTAGGGGAGGACAATGAGCAGTTCTTC.

DNA of the CDR3: TGTGCCAGCAGCCACTTCCCGAACTACGAGCAGTACTTC. Its protein is CASSHFPNYEQYF. The rearrangement uses TRBV11-3 and TRBJ2-7; D is ambiguous. CDR3 length equals 13 residues. Germline V gives CDR1 SGHNT, CDR2 YENEEA. V was cut by 5 bases and J by 3 bases, with 11 bases left in between.

The chain uses TRBV6-5 and TRBJ1-2; the D is unclear. With 2 bases removed from V and 0 bases from J, the gap between germline ends came to 4 bases. Looked up from germline, CDR1 is MNHEY and CDR2 is SVGAGI. This CDR3 is built from 13 residues. CDR3 nucleotide sequence: TGTGCCAGCAGTTACATGGCTAACTATGGCTACACCTTC. It yields the protein CASSYMANYGYTF.

The rearrangement links TRBV10-3 to TRBJ2-2; D is possibly TRBD2 (5 bases). Looked up from germline, CDR1 is ENHRY and CDR2 is SYGVKD. V was pared by 10 bases and J by 0 bases, with 12 bases between. CDR3 size: 14 residues. The CDR3 sequence: CATRADTNTGELFF. The CDR3, as DNA: TGTGCCACACGAGCGGATACGAACACCGGGGAGCTGTTTTTT.

This clone was seen just once. The CDR3 sequence: CASSVRDRGRQPQHF. The DNA of the CDR3 is TGTGCCAGCAGTGTCCGCGACAGGGGTCGTCAGCCCCAGCATTTT. The rearrangement uses TRBV28 and TRBJ1-5; 8 bases are shared with TRBD1. CDR3 length: 15 amino acids. V shed 5 bases and J 6 bases; nucleotides not matched to a gene: 9. CDR1 and CDR2 (germline): MDHEN, SYDVKM. The full variable domain, rest sourced from reference TRBV28 and TRBJ1-5, is DVKVTQSSRYLVKRTGEKVFLECVQDMDHENMFWYRQDPGLGLRLIYFSYDVKMKEKGDIPEGYSVSREKKERFSLILESASTNQTSMYLCASSVRDRGRQPQHFGDGTRLSIL.

V is TRBV7-2 and J is TRBJ1-4; TRBD1 matches at 7 bases. V was pared by 5 bases and J by 8 bases, with 11 bases of the junction left unmatched. This CDR3 comprises 15 residues. Germline lookup yields CDR1 SGHTA and CDR2 FQGNSA. The CDR3 bases are TGTGCCAGCAGCGGGAACAGGGGAGTAAAGGAAAAACTGTTTTTT. Encoded protein: CASSGNRGVKEKLFF.

The chain joins TRBV15 to TRBJ2-7; D unresolved. This CDR3 comprises 15 residues. The V gene's germline CDR1 is LNHNV and CDR2 YYDKDF (reference sequence). Trimming took off 0 bases at V and 4 bases at J, with 13 bases between the two ends. This CDR3 reads CATSRDYPSLYEQYF. The CDR3 DNA is TGTGCCACCAGCAGAGATTACCCTAGTTTGTACGAGCAGTACTTC.